A selection of T cell receptor beta chains follows, all from one sample in a study of T cells after yellow fever vaccination. TCRdb independently ran MiXCR on the 5' RACE reads; one entry per CDR3 protein. The table lists about 120,000 distinct CDR3 sequences, roughly 15% of them singletons. Source: CD8+ T cells sorted from PBMCs, taken 5 days after the yellow fever booster vaccination. The receptors stem from a man aged 18-30 years who received the YFV17D yellow fever vaccine. The CDR3 runs from the conserved cysteine through the conserved F or W. The D gene is left open where the match is weak. Size is stated for part of the rows, as once, few or many counts, or as a class when the clone is expanded.

cdr3_length: 16
clone_size: .
v_call: TRBV5-4
j_call: TRBJ2-7
d_call: TRBD1
cdr3_nt: TGTGCCAGCAGCGCACCCGACCGGGACAGGTCCAACGAGCAGTACTTC
cdr3_aa: CASSAPDRDRSNEQYF

cdr3_length: 16
clone_size: few
v_call: TRBV7-7
j_call: TRBJ2-5
d_call: .
cdr3_nt: TGTGCTAGCAGCTTAGCGCCTCAGGGTACGGGAGAGACCCAGTACTTC
cdr3_aa: CASSLAPQGTGETQYF

cdr3_length: 13
clone_size: .
v_call: TRBV6-5
j_call: TRBJ1-5
d_call: .
cdr3_nt: TGTGCCAGCAGTTACCAGGGCAATCAGCCCCAGCATTTT
cdr3_aa: CASSYQGNQPQHF

cdr3_length: 14
clone_size: .
v_call: TRBV4-3
j_call: TRBJ2-4
d_call: .
cdr3_nt: TGCGCCAGCAGCCAAGTTTCCGGGGAACACATTCAGTACTTC
cdr3_aa: CASSQVSGEHIQYF

cdr3_length: 15
clone_size: few
v_call: TRBV4-1
j_call: TRBJ1-1
d_call: .
cdr3_nt: TGCGCCAGCAGCCAAGATAACGGGATTTACACTGAAGCTTTCTTT
cdr3_aa: CASSQDNGIYTEAFF

cdr3_length: 14
clone_size: many
v_call: TRBV5-1
j_call: TRBJ2-2
d_call: .
cdr3_nt: TGCGCCAGCATCCCCGGGGGTAGTACCGGGGAGCTGTTTTTT
cdr3_aa: CASIPGGSTGELFF

cdr3_length: 15
clone_size: .
v_call: TRBV12-3/TRBV12-4
j_call: TRBJ2-1
d_call: .
cdr3_nt: TGTGCCAGCAGTTTACGAGGCTCGACGCCCAATGAGCAGTTCTTC
cdr3_aa: CASSLRGSTPNEQFF

cdr3_length: 17
clone_size: few
v_call: TRBV5-4
j_call: TRBJ2-6
d_call: .
cdr3_nt: TGTGCCAGCAGCTTGAGTCTCGGGGATTCTGGGGCCAACGTCCTGACTTTC
cdr3_aa: CASSLSLGDSGANVLTF

cdr3_length: 14
clone_size: .
v_call: TRBV30
j_call: TRBJ2-7
d_call: .
cdr3_nt: TGTGCCTGGATGCCATACCTGGGGGCCTACGAGCAGTACTTC
cdr3_aa: CAWMPYLGAYEQYF

cdr3_length: 13
clone_size: few
v_call: TRBV20-1
j_call: TRBJ2-1
d_call: TRBD2
cdr3_nt: TGCAGTGCTAGATTCGGGGGGGCCCATGAGCAGTTCTTC
cdr3_aa: CSARFGGAHEQFF

cdr3_length: 14
clone_size: few
v_call: TRBV4-1
j_call: TRBJ2-5
d_call: .
cdr3_nt: TGCGCCAGCAGCCAAGTAGGGACCCAAGAGACCCAGTACTTC
cdr3_aa: CASSQVGTQETQYF

cdr3_length: 14
clone_size: .
v_call: TRBV28
j_call: TRBJ1-5
d_call: TRBD1
cdr3_nt: TGTGCCAGCAGTTCTTTGTCAGGGGGGCAGCCCCAGCATTTT
cdr3_aa: CASSSLSGGQPQHF

cdr3_length: 16
clone_size: few
v_call: TRBV19
j_call: TRBJ2-5
d_call: .
cdr3_nt: TGTGCCAGTAGTATGGTTCGGGCGAGAATCCAAGAGACCCAGTACTTC
cdr3_aa: CASSMVRARIQETQYF

cdr3_length: 13
clone_size: few
v_call: TRBV10-2
j_call: TRBJ2-2
d_call: TRBD1
cdr3_nt: TGCGCCGGAGGACAGGGGGCGCCCGGGGAGCTGTTTTTT
cdr3_aa: CAGGQGAPGELFF

cdr3_length: 14
clone_size: .
v_call: TRBV5-1
j_call: TRBJ1-6
d_call: TRBD1
cdr3_nt: TGCGCCAGCAGCTCGGGACAGGGGCCGGAACCCCTCCACTTT
cdr3_aa: CASSSGQGPEPLHF

cdr3_length: 17
clone_size: .
v_call: TRBV7-8
j_call: TRBJ2-1
d_call: .
cdr3_nt: TGTGCCAGCAGCTTGGGACGGGGGCGGAGCTCCTACAATGAGCAGTTCTTC
cdr3_aa: CASSLGRGRSSYNEQFF

cdr3_length: 14
clone_size: .
v_call: TRBV4-3
j_call: TRBJ2-7
d_call: .
cdr3_nt: TGCGCCAGCAGCCCCACTAGTGCCATCATGGAGCAGTACTTC
cdr3_aa: CASSPTSAIMEQYF

cdr3_length: 15
clone_size: many
v_call: TRBV6-5
j_call: TRBJ2-1
d_call: .
cdr3_nt: TGTGCCAGCAGCCGAACAGGGGGGGGATTTGGTGAGCAGTTCTTC
cdr3_aa: CASSRTGGGFGEQFF

cdr3_length: 15
clone_size: many
v_call: TRBV7-2
j_call: TRBJ2-1
d_call: .
cdr3_nt: TGTGCCAGCAGCTCCTGGGCCCGGGCCGACAATGAGCAGTTCTTC
cdr3_aa: CASSSWARADNEQFF

cdr3_length: 15
clone_size: few
v_call: TRBV6-5
j_call: TRBJ1-1
d_call: TRBD1
cdr3_nt: TGTGCCAGCAGTTACTCGAGGACAGGGGGCACTGAAGCTTTCTTT
cdr3_aa: CASSYSRTGGTEAFF

cdr3_length: 18
clone_size: few
v_call: TRBV27
j_call: TRBJ2-5
d_call: .
cdr3_nt: TGTGCCAGCAGTTTCGACAGGTCGGGGGCAGTCGATACGGAGACCCAGTACTTC
cdr3_aa: CASSFDRSGAVDTETQYF

cdr3_length: 14
clone_size: few
v_call: TRBV4-1
j_call: TRBJ1-2
d_call: .
cdr3_nt: TGCGCCAGCAGCCAAGACAGGGTGCCTTATGGCTACACCTTC
cdr3_aa: CASSQDRVPYGYTF

cdr3_length: 14
clone_size: .
v_call: TRBV11-2
j_call: TRBJ2-7
d_call: TRBD2
cdr3_nt: TGTGCCAGCAGTCCGGGGACTAGCGCCTACGAGCAGTACTTC
cdr3_aa: CASSPGTSAYEQYF